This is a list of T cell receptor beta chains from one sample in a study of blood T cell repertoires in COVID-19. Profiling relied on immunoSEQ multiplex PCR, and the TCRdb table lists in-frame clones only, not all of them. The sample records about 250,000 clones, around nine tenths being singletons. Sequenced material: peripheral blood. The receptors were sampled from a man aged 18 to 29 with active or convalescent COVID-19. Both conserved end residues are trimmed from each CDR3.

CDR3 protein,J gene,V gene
ATSDPQGYNEQF,TRBJ2-1,TRBV24-1
ASSLRQGRNYGYT,TRBJ1-2,TRBV28
ASSIVSGRDEQY,TRBJ2-7,TRBV19
SVDGLAGDNEQF,TRBJ2-1,TRBV29-1
ASLGGARGNEQF,TRBJ2-1,TRBV6-5
ASSSTPSTSNQPQH,TRBJ1-5,TRBV5-8
ASRLLGGQGSIYEQY,TRBJ2-7,TRBV27
ASSSQGLGDGYGYT,TRBJ1-2,TRBV27
ASSRPVGGGDSGANVLT,TRBJ2-6,TRBV7-2
ASSARLAGSTDTQY,TRBJ2-3,TRBV6-6
ATSRGDYGNEQF,TRBJ2-1,TRBV15
ASSKTGTGTPY,TRBJ2-7,TRBV6-2/TRBV6-3
ASSLGLVGTNEQF,TRBJ2-1,TRBV27
ASSYRLENTEAF,TRBJ1-1,TRBV6-2/TRBV6-3
ASSQEVGTDTQY,TRBJ2-3,TRBV4-3
ASTRGRDRDTEAF,TRBJ1-1,TRBV19
ASSSDTLGNTIY,TRBJ1-3,TRBV5-4
ASRQTSGGMDTQY,TRBJ2-3,TRBV4-2
ASSQDSPYNSPLH,TRBJ1-6,TRBV6-5
ASSSGQGLEAF,TRBJ1-1,TRBV7-3
ASSPGQGPQPQH,TRBJ1-5,TRBV19
ASSPGAGTGRSGELF,TRBJ2-2,TRBV9
ASSLGGALNTEAF,TRBJ1-1,TRBV28
ASSQIAGGAYEQY,TRBJ2-7,TRBV4-3
ASSSRTGGNTEAF,TRBJ1-1,TRBV5-1
SAKQNTEAF,TRBJ1-1,TRBV20-1
ASSHRVRGTDTQY,TRBJ2-3,TRBV6-6
SALRGNEQF,TRBJ2-1,TRBV20-1
ASSESGFLSTNYGYT,TRBJ1-2,TRBV25-1
AWSRGTAPNQPQH,TRBJ1-5,TRBV30
ASRYGTSGEYDNEQF,TRBJ2-1,TRBV2
ARIGQGDFGPQH,TRBJ1-5,TRBV11-3
ASSLPSMEGAETSGSGVSYEQY,TRBJ2-7,TRBV5-1
ASSPYRTEAF,TRBJ1-1,TRBV12-3/TRBV12-4
ASSISSSGNTIY,TRBJ1-3,TRBV19
ASSYSRVAYNSPLH,TRBJ1-6,TRBV6-5
SVLRDRNSYEQY,TRBJ2-7,TRBV29-1
ASSKGQGDTSTDTQY,TRBJ2-3,TRBV5-1
ASARMGTSTDTQY,TRBJ2-3,TRBV5-1
ASSSLTGGEEKLF,TRBJ1-4,TRBV28
ASSGPGQGYEQY,TRBJ2-7,TRBV7-2
ASSYSGGGSEQY,TRBJ2-7,TRBV7-9
ASSLVGRGGNTIY,TRBJ1-3,TRBV7-2
ASSDQQITEAF,TRBJ1-1,TRBV5-1
ASSLVGGLYNEQF,TRBJ2-1,TRBV7-9
ASSLESAYNEQF,TRBJ2-1,TRBV7-9
ASRQGDTEAF,TRBJ1-1,TRBV19
ASSPGHFNGYGYT,TRBJ1-2,TRBV5-1
ASSPGIQRGLKLF,TRBJ1-4,TRBV9
ASSTTGGAGNEQF,TRBJ2-1,TRBV19
AWSGETSGGPSTDTQY,TRBJ2-3,TRBV30
ASSLPETDLFNSPLH,TRBJ1-6,TRBV27
ASSLWRLAGGPGELF,TRBJ2-2,TRBV28
ASSQNVLAGSEQY,TRBJ2-7,TRBV4-3
ASSLVSGGELF,TRBJ2-2,TRBV11-3
ASSETAGAGNTIY,TRBJ1-3,TRBV6-1
ASNPRQGNYGYT,TRBJ1-2,TRBV6-5